This TCR beta chain was sequenced in a study of T cell responses to AZD1222 COVID-19 vaccine. Study information: Pooling was applied to second doses at about 4 or about 12 weeks.

Some clones are missing from TCRdb's copy, which holds only in-frame ones; the method was immunoSEQ multiplex PCR. This table holds about 110,000 clones, around 92% found once. Germline V lookup: CDR1 KGHDR, CDR2 SFDVKD. J was trimmed by 3 bases and V by 3 bases; bases with no gene match: 6. This CDR3 has 15 amino acids. Broader study findings: Baseline testing showed seropositivity in only a handful of AZD1222 recipients. Unmutated variant regions reportedly attract nearly half of all spike-specific TCRs. Donors, mostly white British, included more females; clonal diversity was possibly underestimated.

A note on this clone: Antigen: not known.

The source was peripheral blood, collected on day 0 of AZD1222 vaccination. The chain links TRBV24-1 to TRBJ2-7; 8 bases align to TRBD1. The origin of this receptor is an adult in good health. CDR3 residues: CATSDRTGTGYEQYF. The CDR3 DNA reads as TGTGCCACCAGTGATCGAACCGGGACAGGCTACGAGCAGTACTTC.